This TCR beta chain came from a study of blood T cell repertoires in COVID-19. Across the whole study: Nucleic acid was either cDNA or gDNA, and it came from T cells, B-cell-depleted T cells, or PBMCs.

This CDR3 is built from 14 residues. The germline V gene encodes CDR1 SGHRS and CDR2 YFSETQ. Unmatched junction bases numbered 5, after V lost 4 bases and J lost 3 bases. The age range of participants was 18 to 89 years, with residence in about two dozen US areas. Symptom resolution, clearance, or two negative PCRs marked the recovered donors of Cohort 3. In the study's own analysis: By means of reference gene primer amplification, nucleated cell counts were estimated. Method: immunoSEQ multiplex PCR; TCRdb's copy keeps in-frame clones and lacks some. V and J calls and clone size come straight from that table; D and trimming were deduced from the DNA. Of 200,000 to 250,000 clones in the sample, 88% were seen once.

The genes are TRBV5-1 and TRBJ2-7, with 9 nucleotides matching TRBD1. The sequence derives from a woman aged 25-40 years who had recovered from COVID-19. Sequencing was carried out using PBMCs or T cells enriched from blood (not recorded which). DNA for the CDR3: TGCGCCAGCAGCCCTACGGGACAGGGCTACGAGCAGTACTTC. Translated: CASSPTGQGYEQYF.